This T cell receptor beta chain was found in a study of CD8 T cells in ankylosing spondylitis. TCRdb re-called the 5' RACE reads with MiXCR, one entry per CDR3 protein. Of roughly 260,000 distinct CDR3 sequences in the sample, around 20% were seen once. The receptor comes from a male donor with ankylosing spondylitis or in good health (not recorded which). The specimen was blood, either unsorted or a sorted T cell fraction (not recorded which).

The DNA of the CDR3 is TGTGCCAGCACCAGCCAGGGGAACCAGCCCCAGCATTTT. It translates to CASTSQGNQPQHF. The rearrangement joins TRBV6-1 to TRBJ1-5, with a possible D match to TRBD1 (6 bases). The CDR3 consists of 13 residues. CDR1 is MNHNS, CDR2 SASEGT, per germline. Deletions cut 7 bases from V and 7 bases from J, with 14 bases between.